This TCR beta chain was captured by sequencing in a study of blood T cell repertoires in COVID-19. The wider study: The United States, Italy and Spain provided the acute and convalescent COVID-19 samples.

Per the original data handling: Nucleated cell number was recorded as an estimate derived from reference gene primer amplification. The assay was immunoSEQ multiplex PCR, and TCRdb's table has in-frame clones only and misses some. The V and J calls and clone size come from that table; D and trimming were worked out from the DNA. This table has roughly 130,000 clones, 90% appearing once. CDR1 and CDR2 (germline): SGHNT, YENEEA. The junction had 8 bases not matched to a gene; V was cut back by 5 bases and J by 0 bases. CDR3 size: 16 residues. Recruited during active infection, patients (from Seattle) were subsequently followed longitudinally.

Sequenced input: peripheral blood. The chain carries TRBV11-3 and TRBJ2-3; TRBD1 matches at 7 bases. The receptor's source is a man aged 55 to 70 with COVID-19, enrolled during active disease. The CDR3, as DNA: TGTGCCAGCAGCAACCAGGGGGTTCCTAGCACAGATACGCAGTATTTT. Translated: CASSNQGVPSTDTQYF.